These 2 T cell receptor beta chains were all obtained from the same sample, sequenced in a study of T cell repertoires in cytomegalovirus infection. MiXCR was run by TCRdb on the reads, yielding one entry per CDR3 protein. The sample has roughly 630,000 distinct CDR3 sequences; roughly 24% are singletons. The sequenced sample was CD8+ T cells from PBMCs. The source of these receptors is a human donor in good health (CMV status not recorded). Some clones in this sample may be carry-over from other donors' samples.

This clonotype was seen many times. The gene calls are TRBV7-6 and TRBJ2-5; tentatively, D is TRBD1 or TRBD2 (6 bases each). This CDR3 comprises 15 residues. The V gene lost 7 bases and the J gene lost 4 bases, with 19 bases spanning the gap. Germline V gene data show CDR1 as SGHVS and CDR2 as FNYEAQ. The CDR3 bases are TGTGCCAGCATCAAAACCGGGGGCGCATTAGAGACCCAGTACTTC. It encodes CASIKTGGALETQYF.

V and J are TRBV28 and TRBJ1-5; possible D gene TRBD1, 6 bases. The CDR3 covers 14 residues. Trimming took off 8 bases at V and 2 bases at J, with 13 bases between the two ends. Germline CDR1 MDHEN, CDR2 SYDVKM. The CDR3 DNA is TGTGCCAGCCTAGAGGGGGAGGGCAATCAGCCCCAGCATTTT. This gives the protein CASLEGEGNQPQHF.